This TCR beta chain was obtained from a study of T cells after posttransplantation cyclophosphamide (dated by TCRdb to 2016 to 2017). About the investigation overall: The study tracked T cell repertoire reconstitution by TRB sequencing after myeloablative bone marrow transplantation using posttransplantation cyclophosphamide as GVHD prophylaxis. Antigen receptor sequencing covered samples from some 35 PTCy-treated patients and 16 of their related bone marrow donors. Blood from every one of the 30 to 40 PTCy patients who had 1-year posttransplant specimens underwent TRB sequencing. In 3 patients, up to roughly 3 additional blood samples taken between 2 and 5.2 years after transplant also underwent TRB sequencing, as did pretransplant blood from a handful of patients. Because TRA and TRB clonality correlated tightly in 9 samples, the subsequent TCR analyses were limited to TRB only. Public TRB sequences were queried against a database of over 3,600 sequences associated with responses to pathogens, tumor antigens, self-antigens and alloantigens. Results and caveats for the whole study, not just this receptor: Across the roughly 40 patients, TRB clonality was highly associated with recipient CMV seropositivity and CMV reactivation, and diversity with PTCy was similar to that in the CNI/methotrexate controls. The TRB repertoires of T cells infiltrating skin or GI tract showed only limited overlap with the TRB repertoires of T cells in blood. Donor-recipient similarity was low at 1-2 months but increased during the first year, and donor CD8+ memory clones often dominated later blood repertoires.

Related bone marrow donors provided peripheral blood samples on the day of marrow donation. Mononuclear cells from peripheral blood and bone marrow were separated by Ficoll-Hypaque density centrifugation and then cryopreserved. Genomic DNA was the input for TRB sequencing, which was run either with the immunoSEQ assay at survey resolution or with the hsTCRB kit. On the study's bioinformatics: Initial read processing used immunoSEQ software, and repertoire analyses used the LymphoSeq R package. Clonality was computed as 1 minus normalized Shannon entropy, and a Gini coefficient was also calculated for each TRB dataset. Phenotypes of unsorted samples were inferred by mapping TRB sequences from sorted subsets of the recipient or donor onto unsorted samples of the same recipient. TCRdb holds this immuneACCESS table with in-frame rearrangements only. Some clones are missing; in checked studies, unresolved V genes explain under half, and the rest has no known cause. Clonal size and the V and J genes are those of that table, whereas D and trimming came from the DNA. Here the sample has some 64,000 clones; around 93% occur a single time. Of the sample, about 3% falls within the top ten clones.

On this clone itself: Which antigen it targets is not known. Within one base of it there is no much larger clone, and no base qualities were kept.

The TCR was taken from a woman aged 25 to 45 in good health and a related stem cell transplant donor. Sequenced: PBMCs.

CDR3 loop: CASRYGGSYNEQFF. The DNA is as follows: TGTGCCAGCAGGTACGGGGGCTCCTACAATGAGCAGTTCTTC. Recombination linked TRBV28 to TRBJ2-1; tentative D gene TRBD2, with 6 bases matching. The germline V gene gives CDR1 as MDHEN and CDR2 as SYDVKM. V and J lose 6 bases and 0 bases, and a span of 9 bases separates them. The CDR3 runs 14 amino acids, cysteine and phenylalanine included. Only the CDR3 region is kept as DNA, spanning 42 bases read in frame from base 1.